This T cell receptor (beta chain) was sequenced for a study of blood T cell repertoires in COVID-19. At the level of the study: Sites across the United States, Italy and Spain contributed samples from acute and convalescent COVID-19. T cells, B-cell-depleted T cells, or PBMCs provided the cDNA or gDNA that served as material.

In the authors' methods: Amplification of reference gene primers was used by the study to estimate nucleated cell counts. Only in-frame clones appear in the TCRdb table, and some are missing; sequencing was by immunoSEQ multiplex PCR. Clone size and V and J calls were adopted from that table, with D and trimming inferred from the DNA. Of more than 70,000 clones listed, less than 90% are singletons. Sequences were obtained from peripheral blood. The sequence derives from a man in his sixties with acute or convalescent COVID-19.

This chain's CDR3 is CASSTGQGNQPQHF. CDR3 bases: TGTGCCAGCAGTACGGGACAGGGGAATCAGCCCCAGCATTTT. V is TRBV27 and J is TRBJ1-5, with TRBD1 matching 10 bases. The CDR3 consists of 14 residues. CDR1 is MNHEY, CDR2 SMNVEV, per germline (reference sequence). Unmatched junction bases numbered 2, after V lost 5 bases and J lost 4 bases.